The T cell receptor (beta chain) under discussion was sequenced for a study of beta chain features in type 1 diabetes. Whole-study results and caveats: The study left unresolved whether HLA type influences TCRB rearrangement. Among type 1 diabetes patients, VDJ junctions had fewer insertions and more deletions. TCRB CDR3s were moderately but significantly shorter in Type 1 diabetes patients in all four CD4+ subsets. Across patients, naive, central memory and Treg TCRB repertoires exhibited apparently greater similarity than was observed across healthy donors.

Comments on this clone: Its specificity is unknown.

Sequencing targeted expressed TCRB transcripts, as all isolated RNA had been reverse transcribed. Produced via immunoSEQ multiplex PCR; TCRdb's table is partial and in-frame only. The table shows nearly 700,000 clones, with 10% to 15% occurring only once. The CDR3 contains 14 residues. Trimming removed 7 bases from V and 4 bases from J; junction bases left unmatched: 5. CDR1 and CDR2 (germline): SQVTM, ANQGSEA. The rearrangement joins TRBV29-1 to TRBJ2-1; 12 nucleotides align to TRBD2. The sequence came from a man younger than 35 with type 1 diabetes. Sequences were obtained from naive CD4+ T cells from blood. CDR3 DNA: TGCAGCGCTAGGACTAGCGGGGATTACAATGAGCAGTTCTTC. Protein: CSARTSGDYNEQFF.